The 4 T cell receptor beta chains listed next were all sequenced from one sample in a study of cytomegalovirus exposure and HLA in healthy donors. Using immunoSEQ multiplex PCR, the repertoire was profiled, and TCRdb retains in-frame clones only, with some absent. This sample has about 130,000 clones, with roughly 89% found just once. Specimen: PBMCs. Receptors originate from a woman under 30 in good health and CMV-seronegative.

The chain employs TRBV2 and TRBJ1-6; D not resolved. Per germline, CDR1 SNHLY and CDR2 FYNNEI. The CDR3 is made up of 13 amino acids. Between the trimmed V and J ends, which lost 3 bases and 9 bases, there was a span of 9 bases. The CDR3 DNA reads TGTGCCAGCAGTGAGGAATCAGGTTCACCCCTCCACTTT. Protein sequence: CASSEESGSPLHF.

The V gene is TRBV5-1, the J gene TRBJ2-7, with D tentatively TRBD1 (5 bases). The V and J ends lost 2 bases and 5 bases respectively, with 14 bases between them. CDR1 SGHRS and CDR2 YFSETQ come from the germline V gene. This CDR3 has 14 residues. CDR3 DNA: TGCGCCAGCAGCTTAGACGGCCCACAGGACGAGCAGTACTTC. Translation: CASSLDGPQDEQYF.

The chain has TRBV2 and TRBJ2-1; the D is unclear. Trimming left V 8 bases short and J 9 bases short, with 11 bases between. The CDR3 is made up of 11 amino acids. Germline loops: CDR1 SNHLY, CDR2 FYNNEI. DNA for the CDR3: TGTGCCAGCGCCCAGGTCGCTGAGCAGTTCTTC. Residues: CASAQVAEQFF.

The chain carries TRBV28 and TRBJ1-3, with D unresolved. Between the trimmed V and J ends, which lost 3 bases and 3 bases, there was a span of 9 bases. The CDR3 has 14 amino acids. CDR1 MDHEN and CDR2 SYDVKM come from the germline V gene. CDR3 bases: TGTGCCAGCAGTTTGAGTCTCCTTGGAAACACCATATATTTT. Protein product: CASSLSLLGNTIYF. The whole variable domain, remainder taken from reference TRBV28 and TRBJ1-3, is DVKVTQSSRYLVKRTGEKVFLECVQDMDHENMFWYRQDPGLGLRLIYFSYDVKMKEKGDIPEGYSVSREKKERFSLILESASTNQTSMYLCASSLSLLGNTIYFGEGSWLTVV.